Below are 25 T cell receptor beta chains sequenced from a single sample in a study of shared clonotypes between healthy human individuals (dated by TCRdb to 2020 to 2022). The library was prepared using the immunoSEQ multiplex PCR assay. TCRdb carries this immuneACCESS record with in-frame sequences only. Its versions omit some clonotypes, under half of them owing to an unresolved V gene in the studies checked, with the rest unexplained. A total of under 2,500,000 clones appear in this sample, approximately 95% of them only once. The ten top clones hold roughly 0.13% of the sample. The specimen sequenced was naive CD4+ T cells sorted from blood. What the cell subset or site label conveys for this sample: CD45RA+ positively selected. The origin of the receptors is a man younger than 30 in good health.

The CDR3 loop is CASSYSGVTNTEAFF. CDR3 nucleotide sequence: TGTGCCAGCAGTTACTCGGGGGTAACGAACACTGAAGCTTTCTTT. This sequence joins TRBV6-5 and TRBJ1-1; TRBD1 is a possible D gene (5 bases). The CDR3 has 15 amino acids. Germline V gene sequence: CDR1 MNHEY, CDR2 SVGAGI. V lost 0 bases and J 1 base, leaving 9 bases between the germline ends.

The chain joins TRBV7-3 to TRBJ1-1; no definite D call. This CDR3 contains 14 residues. V was shortened by 0 bases and J by 4 bases, with 9 bases between the two germline ends. The germline V gene encodes CDR1 SGHTA and CDR2 FQGTGA. The CDR3 reads CASSLTPKGTEAFF. Here the CDR3 DNA reads TGTGCCAGCAGCTTAACGCCAAAGGGCACTGAAGCTTTCTTT.

The rearrangement joins TRBV4-1 to TRBJ2-6, with a possible D match to TRBD1 (6 bases). The V end was cut by 1 base, the J end by 3 bases, with 13 bases between. Germline CDR1 reads MGHRA; CDR2 reads YSYEKL. This CDR3 comprises 17 residues. This CDR3 reads CASSQGPTGYGANVLTF. In nucleotides, the CDR3 is TGCGCCAGCAGCCAAGGCCCCACAGGGTATGGGGCCAACGTCCTGACTTTC.

V is TRBV19 and J is TRBJ2-7, with 8 bases aligning to TRBD1. There are 15 residues in the CDR3. J lost 3 bases, V lost 5 bases, and 9 bases had no gene match. Looked up from germline, CDR1 is LNHDA and CDR2 is SQIVND (reference sequence). The CDR3 here is CASSQRGTGYYEQYF. The CDR3 DNA sequence: TGTGCCAGTAGTCAGAGGGGGACAGGCTACTACGAGCAGTACTTC.

The chain is built from TRBV11-2 and TRBJ2-5, with no clear D. Trimming left V 0 bases short and J 9 bases short, with 5 bases between. The CDR3 covers 11 residues. Per the germline V gene, CDR1 is SGHAT and CDR2 is FQNNGV. CDR3 in amino acids: CASSLDVAQYF. The CDR3 DNA is TGTGCCAGCAGCTTAGATGTGGCCCAGTACTTC.

Worth noting for this clone: This specimen includes other DNA sequences encoding the same CDR3. V is TRBV18 and J is TRBJ2-2, with D hard to call. Germline values: CDR1 KGHSH, CDR2 LQKENI. The ends were cut back, 3 bases at V and 4 bases at J, with 6 bases in the middle. The CDR3 loop spans 13 amino acids. CDR3 protein: CASSPRVTGELFF. CDR3 DNA sequence: TGTGCCAGCTCACCTAGGGTCACCGGGGAGCTGTTTTTT.

V usage is TRBV5-4 and J usage is TRBJ2-3, with D perhaps matching TRBD2 (5 bases). Germline CDR1 reads SGHNT; CDR2 reads YYREEE (reference sequence). The CDR3 has 14 residues. Trimming took off 0 bases at V and 5 bases at J, with 10 bases between the two ends. The CDR3 protein is CASSLGLAIDTQYF. The CDR3 DNA reads as TGTGCCAGCAGCTTGGGGCTAGCAATAGATACGCAGTATTTT.

The rearrangement joins TRBV6-1 to TRBJ1-6; 7 bases are shared with TRBD1. Germline CDR1 MNHNS, CDR2 SASEGT. V was pared by 1 base and J by 3 bases, with 9 bases of the junction left unmatched. The CDR3 is made up of 18 amino acids. The CDR3 DNA follows: TGTGCCAGCAGTGAAGGAGCGGTAGGACAGGTCTATAATTCACCCCTCCACTTT. This sequence encodes CASSEGAVGQVYNSPLHF.

The V and J genes are TRBV6-5 and TRBJ1-1; the D is unclear. This CDR3 is 14 amino acids long. Per germline, CDR1 MNHEY and CDR2 SVGAGI. V lost 6 bases and J 8 bases, leaving 19 bases between the germline ends. CDR3 sequence: CASSTISGSMEAFF. Here the CDR3 DNA reads TGTGCCAGCAGCACCATCTCCGGGAGTATGGAAGCTTTCTTT.

This chain links TRBV2 with TRBJ2-7, with D possibly matching TRBD1 (6 bases). Between the trimmed V and J ends, which lost 3 bases and 3 bases, there was a span of 9 bases. The CDR3 runs 13 residues. The germline V gene encodes CDR1 SNHLY and CDR2 FYNNEI. CDR3 loop: CASSERGFYEQYF. The CDR3 DNA is TGTGCCAGCAGTGAGAGGGGGTTCTACGAGCAGTACTTC.

This chain uses TRBV28 with TRBJ2-5, with TRBD1 matching 7 bases. The CDR3 length is 14 residues. Per germline, CDR1 MDHEN and CDR2 SYDVKM. The J segment lost 2 bases and the V segment lost 5 bases, leaving 5 bases of the junction unmatched. The CDR3 here is CASSLGQIQETQYF. Here the CDR3 DNA reads TGTGCCAGCAGTCTGGGACAGATACAAGAGACCCAGTACTTC.

This clone was recorded only once. V is TRBV6-1 and J is TRBJ1-5; 7 bases match TRBD1. The V segment lost 6 bases and the J segment 7 bases; nucleotides outside the gene matches: 6. Per the germline V gene, CDR1 is MNHNS and CDR2 is SASEGT. The CDR3 loop spans 13 amino acids. CDR3 sequence reads: CASRSTGYQPQHF. CDR3 sequence (DNA): TGTGCCAGCAGATCGACAGGGTACCAGCCCCAGCATTTT.

V is TRBV11-2 and J is TRBJ2-7; D might be TRBD2 (5 bases). Germline V gene lookup returns CDR1 SGHAT and CDR2 FQNNGV. V was pared by 0 bases and J by 1 base, with 7 bases between. This CDR3 comprises 14 residues. The CDR3 region is CASSLDRTSYEQYF. DNA for the CDR3: TGTGCCAGCAGCTTAGATAGGACTTCCTACGAGCAGTACTTC.

The rearrangement joins TRBV30 to TRBJ1-3, with D perhaps TRBD1 (5 bases). There are 17 residues in the CDR3. CDR1 and CDR2 (germline): GTSNPN, SVGIG (reference sequence). Trimming shortened V by 7 bases and J by 4 bases, and 26 bases separated the two germline ends. The CDR3 reads CAYTRGRDWLGGNTIYF. The CDR3 nucleotides read TGTGCCTATACTAGGGGCAGGGATTGGCTCGGGGGAAACACCATATATTTT.

The rearrangement uses TRBV13 and TRBJ2-7, with a tentative D call TRBD2 (5 bases). Per germline, CDR1 PRHDT and CDR2 FYEKMQ (reference sequence). The CDR3 has 15 amino acids. V gave up 5 bases and J gave up 0 bases, with 14 bases separating them. The chain's CDR3 is CASSPGLTFSYEQYF. CDR3 sequence (DNA): TGTGCCAGCAGCCCCGGACTCACCTTCTCCTACGAGCAGTACTTC.

The rearrangement uses TRBV4-1 and TRBJ2-2; TRBD2 agrees at 12 bases. Germline V lookup: CDR1 MGHRA, CDR2 YSYEKL. This CDR3 has 18 residues. Unmatched junction bases numbered 7, after V lost 1 base and J lost 4 bases. CDR3 bases: TGCGCCAGCAGCCAAGTGACTAGCGGGAGAGTAGGCACCGGGGAGCTGTTTTTT. Translated: CASSQVTSGRVGTGELFF.

Concerning this clone: In the same sample, other DNA sequences code for this CDR3. The chain combines TRBV6-1 with TRBJ2-7, with D uncertain. Trimming removed 7 bases at V and 5 bases at J, with 9 bases between. From germline, CDR1 is MNHNS and CDR2 SASEGT. The length of the CDR3 is 11 residues. The DNA for the CDR3 is TGTGCCAGCACCCGAGGCAACGAGCAGTACTTC. The encoded protein is CASTRGNEQYF.

The rearrangement joins TRBV5-6 to TRBJ1-2; D possibly corresponds to TRBD1 (5 bases). V lost 0 bases and J lost 4, with 10 bases in between. This CDR3 is built from 14 residues. Germline V gives CDR1 SGHDT, CDR2 YYEEEE. The DNA of the CDR3 is TGTGCCAGCAGCTTGGCCGGGGCGGTCTATGGCTACACCTTC. Translation: CASSLAGAVYGYTF.

The rearrangement joins TRBV2 to TRBJ2-7, with 9 bases matching TRBD1. Germline V gene data show CDR1 as SNHLY and CDR2 as FYNNEI. This CDR3 has 14 residues. V gave up 6 bases and J gave up 9 bases; unmatched junction bases: 12. The DNA of the CDR3 is TGTGCCAGCAGCCAAGGACAGGGGTTAATAGGGCAGTACTTC. Translation: CASSQGQGLIGQYF.

A remark on this clone: The sample holds other DNA sequences that translate to the same CDR3. The chain couples TRBV28 to TRBJ1-5; D perhaps matches TRBD1 (5 bases). V was cut by 5 bases and J by 6 bases, with 8 bases left in between. Looked up from germline, CDR1 is MDHEN and CDR2 is SYDVKM. The CDR3 length is 12 residues. The CDR3 region is CASSPGGQPQHF. CDR3 nucleotide sequence: TGTGCCAGCAGTCCGGGGGGTCAGCCCCAGCATTTT.

The rearrangement uses TRBV7-9 and TRBJ2-5; D might be TRBD2 (5 bases). Looked up from germline, CDR1 is SEHNR and CDR2 is FQNEAQ (reference sequence). Trimming left V 5 bases short and J 2 bases short, with 15 bases between. The CDR3 extends over 15 amino acids. The CDR3 DNA reads TGTGCCAGCAGCCGTCCGGCCGGGGATCAAGAGACCCAGTACTTC. Its translation is CASSRPAGDQETQYF.

The CDR3 region has the DNA TGTGCCAGCAGTTACTCCTACAGGGACGATTTCAATGAGCAGTTCTTC. This encodes CASSYSYRDDFNEQFF. The chain joins TRBV6-6 to TRBJ2-1; a possible D gene is TRBD1 (6 bases). V lost 0 bases to trimming and J lost 6 bases, with 15 bases between them. Germline CDR1 reads MNHNY; CDR2 reads SVGAGI (reference sequence). The CDR3 is 16 residues long.

The rearrangement joins TRBV7-2 to TRBJ2-7; unclear D gene. The CDR3 is 15 amino acids. Trimming removed 1 base at V and 0 bases at J, with 10 bases between. CDR1 SGHTA and CDR2 FQGNSA come from the germline V gene. The CDR3 protein is CASSLVPGLSYEQYF. CDR3 nucleotide sequence: TGTGCCAGCAGCTTAGTACCGGGCCTCTCCTACGAGCAGTACTTC.

In its sample, this clone was seen a few times. The chain combines TRBV5-4 with TRBJ1-2; no clear D. Trimming stripped 0 bases from V and 4 bases from J, with 13 bases between. Germline CDR1 SGHNT, CDR2 YYREEE (reference sequence). The CDR3 is 15 residues long. The CDR3 DNA reads TGTGCCAGCAGCTTGGTAGCGCCAGGAATCTATGGCTACACCTTC. Amino acids: CASSLVAPGIYGYTF.

Only a few counts were recorded for this clone. V is TRBV10-3 and J is TRBJ1-2; unclear D gene. Germline values: CDR1 ENHRY, CDR2 SYGVKD. V was pared by 6 bases and J by 8 bases, with 16 bases between. There are 13 residues in the CDR3. In DNA form, the CDR3 reads TGTGCCATCAGGGGAGAAGGGCTCGGGGGCTACACCTTC. Encoded protein: CAIRGEGLGGYTF.